This passage covers 26 T cell receptor beta chains from one sample sequenced in a study of beta chain features in type 1 diabetes. Expressed TCRB transcripts were sequenced, since all the RNA that had been isolated was reverse transcribed. Measured with immunoSEQ multiplex PCR; TCRdb has only the in-frame clones, and not every one. The data contain tens of thousands of clones, 45% to 50% of them seen just once; the ten biggest clones take up roughly 0.65%. Points from the study as a whole: When Type 1 diabetes patients were examined, their TCRB CDR3s proved moderately but significantly shorter in all four CD4+ subsets.

No cognate antigen is known for these TCRs. Sequences were obtained from central memory CD4+ T cells from blood. The receptors were sampled from a man aged 30-40 years with type 1 diabetes.

Here the CDR3 reads CASRGTEEETQYF. The CDR3 DNA follows: TGTGCCAGCCGGGGGACAGAAGAAGAGACCCAGTACTTC. The genes are TRBV10-3 and TRBJ2-5; tentatively, D is TRBD1 (7 bases). The germline gives CDR1 ENHRY, CDR2 SYGVKD. V lost 10 bases and J lost 3, with 15 bases in between. The CDR3 runs to 13 residues.

This clone appeared once. The chain employs TRBV6-4 and TRBJ1-1; the match to TRBD1 covers 8 bases. Germline CDR1 is MRHNA and CDR2 is SNTAGT. Trimming removed 6 bases from V and 1 base from J; junction bases left unmatched: 7. This CDR3 spans 15 amino acids. The CDR3 coding sequence is TGTGCCAGCAGACCCACCGGGACAGGGAACACTGAAGCTTTCTTT. Its protein is CASRPTGTGNTEAFF.

This chain connects TRBV5-6 to TRBJ2-7; D gene unclear. Germline CDR1 SGHDT, CDR2 YYEEEE. Trimming pared 4 bases from V and 0 bases from J, leaving 14 bases between. The CDR3 contains 15 residues. CDR3 protein: CASSPPARSSYEQYF. CDR3 bases: TGTGCCAGCAGCCCGCCGGCACGGAGCTCCTACGAGCAGTACTTC.

This clone is a singleton in its sample. This rearrangement joins TRBV2 to TRBJ2-6; D call uncertain. This CDR3 spans 14 amino acids. CDR1 is SNHLY and CDR2 is FYNNEI in the germline V gene. V was shortened by 7 bases and J by 2 bases, with 9 bases between the two germline ends. As DNA, the CDR3 is TGTGCCAGCACCTCGCAGGCTGGGGCCAACGTCCTGACTTTC. Translating gives CASTSQAGANVLTF.

The chain links TRBV6-1 to TRBJ1-1, with a weak D call TRBD1 (6 bases). V lost 6 bases and J 3 bases, leaving 14 bases between the germline ends. From germline, CDR1 is MNHNS and CDR2 SASEGT. The CDR3 runs to 14 residues. The CDR3 loop reads CASSKTGRDTEAFF. In nucleotides, the CDR3 is TGTGCCAGCAGCAAAACAGGGAGGGACACTGAAGCTTTCTTT.

This sequence joins TRBV4-1 and TRBJ1-6; 12 bases match TRBD1. The CDR3 length is 15 residues. CDR1 and CDR2 (germline): MGHRA, YSYEKL. V was pared by 1 base and J by 9 bases, with 1 base of the junction left unmatched. The CDR3 protein is CASSQGDRGLSPLHF. The CDR3 nucleotides are TGCGCCAGCAGCCAAGGGGACAGGGGGCTTTCACCCCTCCACTTT.

V and J are TRBV6-1 and TRBJ2-3; 7 bases align to TRBD2. Germline CDR1 MNHNS, CDR2 SASEGT. V lost 7 bases and J lost 5; bases outside the gene matches: 12. The CDR3 covers 15 residues. As DNA, the CDR3 is TGTGCCAGCAAATCCGGGAGGCCCTTCTTAGATACGCAGTATTTT. It is translated as CASKSGRPFLDTQYF.

This chain connects TRBV29-1 to TRBJ1-1; possible D gene TRBD1, 6 bases. Between the trimmed V and J ends, which lost 4 bases and 2 bases, there was a span of 11 bases. The CDR3 has 13 residues. CDR1 and CDR2 (germline): SQVTM, ANQGSEA. The CDR3 nucleotides read TGCAGCGTTGCGGGACACCTTAACACTGAAGCTTTCTTT. It specifies CSVAGHLNTEAFF.

Concerning this clone: Other nucleotide sequences in the sample specify the same CDR3. The chain carries TRBV9 and TRBJ2-1, with 8 bases fitting TRBD2. The germline V gene encodes CDR1 SGDLS and CDR2 YYNGEE. The CDR3 has 15 residues. After removal of 2 bases from V and 3 bases from J, the junction contained 4 bases not matched to a gene. This chain's CDR3 is CASSVGLAGYNEQFF. For the CDR3, the DNA is TGTGCCAGCAGCGTCGGACTAGCCGGCTACAATGAGCAGTTCTTC.

The V gene is TRBV6-6, the J gene TRBJ2-1; D possibly corresponds to TRBD1 (5 bases). This CDR3 is built from 13 residues. With 2 bases removed from V and 10 bases from J, the gap between germline ends came to 12 bases. Germline-derived CDR1 and CDR2 are MNHNY and SVGAGI (reference sequence). The CDR3 here is CASSYTPGAEQFF. The DNA of the CDR3 is TGTGCCAGCAGTTACACACCTGGGGCGGAGCAGTTCTTC.

The chain has TRBV5-1 and TRBJ2-3; 9 bases agree with TRBD2. V gave up 2 bases and J gave up 6 bases; unmatched junction bases: 7. This CDR3 is built from 15 residues. The germline V gene has CDR1 SGHRS and CDR2 YFSETQ. CDR3 amino acids: CASSLSSGGDDTQYF. The CDR3 nucleotides are TGCGCCAGCAGCTTAAGTAGCGGGGGTGATGATACGCAGTATTTT.

The chain carries TRBV18 and TRBJ1-1, with 8 bases identical to TRBD1. Looked up from germline, CDR1 is KGHSH and CDR2 is LQKENI. V shed 4 bases, J shed 5 bases, and the junction held 3 bases outside the gene matches. CDR3 length: 13 amino acids. The CDR3 reads CASSRDRGTEAFF. DNA for the CDR3: TGTGCCAGCTCACGAGACAGGGGTACTGAAGCTTTCTTT.

The J gene is TRBJ1-1, the V gene TRBV19; D is undetermined. Deletions cut 4 bases from V and 2 bases from J, with 14 bases between. CDR3 size: 15 residues. Germline V gene lookup returns CDR1 LNHDA and CDR2 SQIVND (reference sequence). Here the CDR3 reads CASSTRMEVNTEAFF. The CDR3 nucleotides are TGTGCCAGTAGTACGCGGATGGAGGTTAACACTGAAGCTTTCTTT.

The table lists this clone with a few counts. The V and J genes are TRBV2 and TRBJ2-5; TRBD1 aligns across 8 bases. The CDR3 loop spans 15 amino acids. V shed 7 bases and J 3 bases; nucleotides not matched to a gene: 10. Germline-derived CDR1 and CDR2 are SNHLY and FYNNEI. Written as DNA, the CDR3 is TGTGCCAGCACCCACGAAAACAGGGGGGAAGAGACCCAGTACTTC. This codes for CASTHENRGEETQYF.

This clone has just a few counts. The chain couples TRBV5-1 to TRBJ2-7; D is perhaps TRBD1 (6 bases). This CDR3 contains 15 residues. Germline V lookup: CDR1 SGHRS, CDR2 YFSETQ. Between the trimmed V and J ends, which lost 2 bases and 5 bases, there was a span of 17 bases. This CDR3 is CASSFRQGRIHEQYF. In DNA form, the CDR3 reads TGCGCCAGCAGCTTTCGCCAGGGGAGAATCCACGAGCAGTACTTC. Full variable domain (outside the CDR3, taken from reference TRBV5-1 and TRBJ2-7): KAGVTQTPRYLIKTRGQQVTLSCSPISGHRSVSWYQQTPGQGLQFLFEYFSETQRNKGNFPGRFSGRQFSNSRSEMNVSTLELGDSALYLCASSFRQGRIHEQYFGPGTRLTVT.

This chain links TRBV19 with TRBJ2-2, with D possibly TRBD2 on 7 matching bases. The CDR3 spans 17 residues. The V and J ends lost 9 bases and 3 bases respectively, with 23 bases between them. Germline V CDR1 and CDR2: LNHDA, SQIVND (reference sequence). Here the CDR3 DNA reads TGTGCCAGCTCTCCGGACGCGGGGGCTGGCGACACCGGGGAGCTGTTTTTT. It codes for CASSPDAGAGDTGELFF.

The gene calls are TRBV2 and TRBJ2-3; D is ambiguous. Germline-derived CDR1 and CDR2 are SNHLY and FYNNEI. CDR3 size: 13 residues. V was cut by 5 bases and J by 4 bases, with 10 bases left in between. The DNA of the CDR3 is TGTGCCAGCAGTTTTCGACAAGCAGATACGCAGTATTTT. Translated, it gives CASSFRQADTQYF.

The chain employs TRBV7-9 and TRBJ2-2; TRBD2 matches at 10 bases. Germline V gives CDR1 SEHNR, CDR2 FQNEAQ (reference sequence). J lost 8 bases, V lost 7 bases, and 10 bases had no gene match. The length of the CDR3 is 15 residues. The CDR3 DNA sequence: TGTGCCAGCACCTCGGCTAGCGGGAGTGTAGGGGAGCTGTTTTTT. As protein: CASTSASGSVGELFF.

This chain connects TRBV6-1 to TRBJ1-5, with a tentative D call TRBD1 (6 bases). Trimming took off 6 bases at V and 6 bases at J, with 12 bases between the two ends. CDR1 is MNHNS, CDR2 SASEGT, per germline. The CDR3 spans 13 residues. The CDR3: CASSEVGAQPQHF. DNA for the CDR3: TGTGCCAGCAGCGAGGTGGGGGCTCAGCCCCAGCATTTT.

The chain is built from TRBV10-3 and TRBJ2-3, with D possibly being TRBD1 (5 bases). Trimming cost V 2 bases and J 0 bases, with 18 bases left between them. The CDR3 extends over 18 amino acids. The germline V gene has CDR1 ENHRY and CDR2 SYGVKD. CDR3 protein: CAISEIGQGVLSTDTQYF. CDR3 in DNA: TGTGCCATCAGTGAGATCGGGCAGGGCGTACTTAGCACAGATACGCAGTATTTT.

This clone turned up a few times. This chain uses TRBV7-2 with TRBJ2-3, with 10 positions matching TRBD2. Trimming at V came to 0 bases and at J to 6 bases, leaving 3 bases not matched to a gene. This CDR3 is built from 15 residues. Germline-derived CDR1 and CDR2 are SGHTA and FQGNSA. CDR3: CASSLASGGSDTQYF. In DNA, the CDR3 is TGTGCCAGCAGCTTAGCTAGCGGGGGGTCCGATACGCAGTATTTT.

The chain couples TRBV30 to TRBJ2-1; perhaps TRBD2 as D (5 bases). CDR1 is GTSNPN, CDR2 SVGIG, per germline (reference sequence). This CDR3 spans 13 amino acids. The V end was cut by 2 bases, the J end by 6 bases, with 11 bases between. DNA for the CDR3: TGTGCCTGGAGTAACGGGAAAAGCAATGAGCAGTTCTTC. Amino acids: CAWSNGKSNEQFF.

The rearrangement links TRBV30 to TRBJ2-3; 8 nucleotides agree with TRBD1. Per the germline V gene, CDR1 is GTSNPN and CDR2 is SVGIG (reference sequence). V shed 3 bases and J 3 bases; nucleotides not matched to a gene: 5. The CDR3 is made up of 14 amino acids. CDR3 loop: CAWRGDRGTDTQYF. CDR3 coding DNA: TGTGCCTGGAGAGGAGACAGGGGTACAGATACGCAGTATTTT. Drawing the rest from reference TRBV30 and TRBJ2-3, the complete variable domain is SQTIHQWPATLVQPVGSPLSLECTVEGTSNPNLYWYRQAAGRGLQLLFYSVGIGQISSEVPQNLSASRPQDRQFILSSKKLLLSDSGFYLCAWRGDRGTDTQYFGPGTRLTVL.

This chain joins TRBV10-3 and TRBJ1-1; 9 positions agree with TRBD1. The germline V gene has CDR1 ENHRY and CDR2 SYGVKD. The CDR3 totals 14 residues. V trimming: 10 bases; J trimming: 5 bases; junction bases outside the gene matches: 11. For the CDR3, the DNA is TGTGCCAGCCAACTACAGGGGGCGGAGACTGAAGCTTTCTTT. Protein: CASQLQGAETEAFF.

This clone was seen a single time. This chain joins TRBV6-6 and TRBJ2-5; TRBD1 matches 11 bases. J lost 4 bases, V lost 2 bases, and 3 bases had no gene match. This CDR3 contains 15 residues. CDR1 and CDR2 (germline): MNHNY, SVGAGI (reference sequence). The CDR3 protein is CASSYPGTGGETQYF. The CDR3 DNA sequence: TGTGCCAGCAGTTACCCCGGGACAGGGGGAGAGACCCAGTACTTC.

The chain joins TRBV7-2 to TRBJ2-1, with 9 bases fitting TRBD1. Per the germline V gene, CDR1 is SGHTA and CDR2 is FQGNSA. This CDR3 has 16 residues. Losses at the gene ends were 2 bases for V and 4 bases for J; bases not matched to a gene: 6. For the CDR3, the DNA is TGTGCCAGCAGCTTATTCGGGACAGGGACTTACAATGAGCAGTTCTTC. It codes for CASSLFGTGTYNEQFF. Drawing the rest from reference TRBV7-2 and TRBJ2-1, the complete variable domain is GAGVSQSPSNKVTEKGKDVELRCDPISGHTALYWYRQSLGQGLEFLIYFQGNSAPDKSGLPSDRFSAERTGGSVSTLTIQRTQQEDSAVYLCASSLFGTGTYNEQFFGPGTRLTVL.